This TCR beta chain was sequenced for a study of technical replicates of blood from a handful of donors. Germline V gene data show CDR1 as GTSNPN and CDR2 as SVGIG (reference sequence). The CDR3 length is 12 residues. V lost 2 bases, J lost 1 base, and 5 bases lay in between. Measured with immunoSEQ multiplex PCR; TCRdb has only the in-frame clones, and not every one. The sample comprises about 44,000 clones, about 96% of which are singletons, and approximately 0.37% rests with the top ten. The genes are TRBV30 and TRBJ1-1; D not resolved. The clonotype was recovered from a human donor in good health. Sequenced sample: T cells isolated from PBMCs. CDR3 protein: CAWSHGNTEAFF. In DNA, the CDR3 is TGTGCCTGGAGTCACGGGAACACTGAAGCTTTCTTT.